The following is a TCR beta chain sequence with its context. Its recognized antigen is unknown. No much larger clone exists at a distance of one base, and base qualities are not known. The source of the sample is a study of blood T cell repertoires in COVID-19 (dated by TCRdb to the early 2020s). For the study in its entirety: Collaborator samples came from the United States, Italy and Spain and covered acute and convalescent phases of COVID-19. Samples were obtained from the ongoing ImmuneRACE study (first 160 participants) and from over 1,000 subjects provided by 6 global collaborators. The material from the prospective study consisted of cDNA or gDNA derived from T cells, B-cell-depleted T cells, or PBMCs. A de-identified subject ID, COVID-19 status, age in years and sex were almost always included in the sample metadata. Where available, HLA class I and class II types were taken from metadata supplied by the sample provider and were not determined by assay-based typing. The repertoires were released in a freely available public database intended as a resource for research on the immune response to SARS-CoV-2. The dataset comprised deeply sampled blood TCRbeta repertoires from subjects exposed to, actively infected with, or recovered from COVID-19. What the study reported, not specific to this receptor: Clinical and demographic metadata were provided uncurated, with the amount varying by source and participant.

CDR1 and CDR2 were assigned from the germline V gene as SGHRS and YFSETQ. The CDR3 starts with the cysteine, ends with the phenylalanine, and has 18 residues. The read is trimmed to its CDR3 DNA, 54 bases read in frame from base 1. Relative to germline, V is missing 3 bases and J is missing 9 bases, with 15 bases of the junction outside any gene match. Collaborating institutions collected whole blood in K2EDTA tubes following their own protocols. For TCRbeta analysis, collaborator samples were shipped as frozen whole blood, as isolated PBMCs, or as DNA extracted from either sample type. The immunoSEQ Assay, a bias-controlled multiplex PCR, was used to amplify TCRbeta CDR3 regions from genomic DNA. As for how the authors treated the data: Nucleated cell counts per sample were estimated from amplification of reference gene primers within the assay. To quantify the absolute abundance of each unique TCRbeta CDR3 rearrangement, sequence reads were collapsed and filtered. For each sample, productive Simpson clonality was calculated by taking the square root of Simpson's diversity index across productive rearrangements. As stored in TCRdb, this immuneACCESS dataset retains in-frame rearrangements with V and J assigned. A fraction of the clones does not appear; measured against another copy, unresolved V genes explain less than half of the discrepancy, and the remainder lacks a known reason. V, J and clone size were drawn from that table, and D and trimming were deduced from the DNA. Within this sample are 100,000 or so clones, with under 95% of them counted one time only. The ten largest make up about 2.3% of the sample.

Sequencing was performed on peripheral blood. Recombination joined TRBV5-1 with TRBJ1-6; TRBD1 fits 10 bases in the junction. The clonotype was recovered from a human donor with active COVID-19. The donor label of this sample is uncertain. Here is the DNA: TGCGCCAGCAGCTCAGGGACCGGGACAGGGGACTTGGGTTCACCCCTCCACTTT. It translates to CASSSGTGTGDLGSPLHF.